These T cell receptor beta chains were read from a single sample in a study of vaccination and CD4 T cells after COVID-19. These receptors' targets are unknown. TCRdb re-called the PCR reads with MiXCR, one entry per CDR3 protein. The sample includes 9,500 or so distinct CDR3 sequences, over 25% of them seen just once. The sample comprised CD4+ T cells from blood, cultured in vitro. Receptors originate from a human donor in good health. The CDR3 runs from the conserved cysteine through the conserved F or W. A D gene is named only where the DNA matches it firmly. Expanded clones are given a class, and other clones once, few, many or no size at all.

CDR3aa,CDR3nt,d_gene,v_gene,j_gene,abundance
CAWRPNPAGELFF,TGTGCCTGGAGGCCCAATCCGGCCGGGGAGCTGTTTTTT,.,TRBV30,TRBJ2-2,.
CASSAGQGPYNEQFF,TGTGCCAGCAGCGCAGGACAGGGTCCCTACAATGAGCAGTTCTTC,TRBD1,TRBV7-9,TRBJ2-1,.
CASSELAGAYDTQYF,TGTGCCAGCAGTGAACTAGCGGGAGCGTACGATACGCAGTATTTT,TRBD2,TRBV2,TRBJ2-3,few
CASSLSVTGELFF,TGTGCCAGCAGCTTATCGGTCACCGGGGAGCTGTTTTTT,.,TRBV7-6,TRBJ2-2,few
CASSLDAGYNSPLHF,TGTGCCAGCAGCTTAGATGCAGGGTATAATTCACCCCTCCACTTT,.,TRBV11-2,TRBJ1-6,.
CATQGQGLPRGYTF,TGTGCCACCCAGGGACAGGGGCTACCTCGAGGCTACACCTTC,TRBD1,TRBV10-3,TRBJ1-2,.
CASSRTGTGGANVLTF,TGTGCCAGCAGCAGGACAGGGACGGGCGGGGCCAACGTCCTGACTTTC,TRBD1,TRBV5-4,TRBJ2-6,.
CASSIPGLAGGEETQYF,TGTGCCAGTAGTATCCCCGGACTAGCGGGAGGGGAAGAGACCCAGTACTTC,TRBD2,TRBV19,TRBJ2-5,.
CASTTQGGKRGYTF,TGTGCCAGCACAACCCAGGGGGGGAAAAGAGGCTACACCTTC,TRBD1,TRBV7-9,TRBJ1-2,.
CASTRAGGTYNEQFF,TGTGCCAGCACGAGGGCAGGGGGAACTTACAATGAGCAGTTCTTC,TRBD1,TRBV6-2/TRBV6-3,TRBJ2-1,.
CASSYSPGLPSNEQFF,TGTGCCAGCAGTTACTCGCCGGGACTCCCTTCCAATGAGCAGTTCTTC,.,TRBV6-5,TRBJ2-1,few
CASSQVQSSGYTF,TGTGCCAGCAGCCAAGTACAGTCTAGTGGCTACACCTTC,.,TRBV14,TRBJ1-2,few
CASSPLAGGETGELFF,TGTGCCAGCTCACCCCTTGCAGGGGGCGAGACCGGGGAGCTGTTTTTT,TRBD1,TRBV18,TRBJ2-2,.
CASSPDGGQETQYF,TGCGCCAGCAGCCCGGACGGGGGCCAAGAGACCCAGTACTTC,.,TRBV5-1,TRBJ2-5,.
CASSPIFRVVSYEQYF,TGTGCCAGCAGTCCAATCTTCAGGGTTGTCAGCTACGAGCAGTACTTC,.,TRBV27,TRBJ2-7,few
CASSPGQGVKITDEQFF,TGTGCCAGCAGCCCGGGACAGGGGGTCAAGATTACGGATGAGCAGTTCTTC,TRBD1,TRBV5-8,TRBJ2-1,.
CSARDARFKEQFF,TGCAGTGCTAGAGATGCCCGGTTTAAGGAGCAGTTCTTC,.,TRBV20-1,TRBJ2-1,.
CSARDSGGGEETQYF,TGCAGTGCTAGAGATTCGGGGGGGGGTGAGGAGACCCAGTACTTC,TRBD2,TRBV20-1,TRBJ2-5,few
CSAREPSRGTDTQYF,TGCAGTGCTAGAGAACCTAGCAGGGGGACAGATACGCAGTATTTT,TRBD1,TRBV20-1,TRBJ2-3,.
CASSLELAGGQETQYF,TGTGCCAGCAGTTTAGAACTAGCGGGAGGGCAGGAGACCCAGTACTTC,TRBD2,TRBV28,TRBJ2-5,.
CASSTRTSGAGTQYF,TGTGCCAGCAGTACCCGGACTAGCGGTGCGGGGACCCAGTACTTC,TRBD2,TRBV28,TRBJ2-5,few
CASSQAGTVNTEAFF,TGTGCCAGCAGCCAAGCCGGGACGGTGAACACTGAAGCTTTCTTT,.,TRBV11-3,TRBJ1-1,few
CASSADIRTTEAFF,TGTGCCAGTAGTGCGGACATCCGAACTACTGAAGCTTTCTTT,.,TRBV19,TRBJ1-1,few
CSASEPSGNTIYF,TGCAGTGCTAGTGAACCGTCTGGAAACACCATATATTTT,.,TRBV20-1,TRBJ1-3,few
CSAPDSRYGYTF,TGCAGTGCTCCGGACAGCCGCTATGGCTACACCTTC,.,TRBV20-1,TRBJ1-2,few
CASSYSGSSGELFF,TGTGCCAGCAGTTACAGTGGCAGTTCCGGGGAGCTGTTTTTT,.,TRBV6-2/TRBV6-3,TRBJ2-2,.
CAWSRDNGGNSPLHF,TGTGCCTGGTCCCGGGACAACGGTGGAAATTCACCCCTCCACTTT,.,TRBV30,TRBJ1-6,.
CASSLGTGGTYFYEQYF,TGTGCCAGCAGCTTGGGGACGGGGGGGACGTACTTCTACGAGCAGTACTTC,TRBD2,TRBV5-8,TRBJ2-7,.
CAISARQGWNGYTF,TGTGCCATCAGTGCCAGACAGGGATGGAATGGCTACACCTTC,TRBD1,TRBV10-3,TRBJ1-2,few
CASSPRAWAGSFSYEQYF,TGTGCCAGCAGCCCGAGGGCTTGGGCGGGCTCCTTCTCCTACGAGCAGTACTTC,.,TRBV11-2,TRBJ2-7,.
CASSLAPGLTGNEQFF,TGTGCCAGCAGCTTAGCGCCGGGCTTAACGGGGAATGAGCAGTTCTTC,.,TRBV11-1,TRBJ2-1,.
CASSDRGVATQYF,TGTGCCAGCAGTGACCGGGGGGTAGCTACGCAGTATTTT,TRBD2,TRBV6-1,TRBJ2-3,.
CSAQEASRQDTQYF,TGCAGTGCTCAAGAGGCTAGCAGACAAGATACGCAGTATTTT,.,TRBV20-1,TRBJ2-3,few
CASSLVGTYEQYF,TGTGCCAGCAGCTTAGTGGGAACCTACGAGCAGTACTTC,.,TRBV7-2,TRBJ2-7,.
CASSLMAGTSTDTQYF,TGTGCCAGCAGCTTGATGGCGGGAACCAGCACAGATACGCAGTATTTT,.,TRBV5-4,TRBJ2-3,.
CASSALQGTIEQYF,TGTGCCAGCAGCGCACTCCAAGGGACTATAGAGCAGTACTTC,.,TRBV21-1,TRBJ2-7,few
CASSIGLREQFF,TGTGCCAGTAGTATAGGATTGCGGGAGCAGTTCTTC,.,TRBV19,TRBJ2-1,.
CASSRERGTDTQYF,TGTGCCAGCAGCCGTGAAAGGGGCACAGATACGCAGTATTTT,.,TRBV7-9,TRBJ2-3,few